A single sample gave rise to the 20 T cell receptor beta chains below, sequenced in a study of Ad26.COV2.S vaccination and SARS-CoV-2 variants. This sample's treatment: over 15 received Ad26.COV2.S at low or high dose, single or two shots; 5 received placebo; per-sample allocation not given. The samples were gathered on day 63 after the first injection of vaccine or placebo. Libraries were prepared by immunoSEQ multiplex PCR; TCRdb keeps only in-frame clonotypes and omits some of them. The repertoire holds about 380,000 clones, with about four fifths as singletons. The input for sequencing was peripheral blood, taken in a trial of Ad26.COV2.S vaccine versus placebo. The origin of the receptors is a person between 18 and 65 years old who received the Ad26.COV2.S COVID-19 vaccine or a placebo.

The rearrangement uses TRBV28 and TRBJ2-5; 10 positions match TRBD2. This CDR3 is 18 amino acids long. CDR1 and CDR2 from the germline V gene are MDHEN and SYDVKM. With V trimmed by 3 bases and J by 2 bases, 12 bases remained unmatched. The CDR3 sequence is CASSLGASGRGGQETQYF. The DNA for the CDR3 is TGTGCCAGCAGTTTGGGGGCTAGCGGGAGAGGGGGTCAAGAGACCCAGTACTTC.

The chain has TRBV29-1 and TRBJ2-5; 11 positions agree with TRBD2. Trimming at V came to 8 bases and at J to 13 bases, leaving 9 bases not matched to a gene. Germline-derived CDR1 and CDR2 are SQVTM and ANQGSEA. The CDR3 sequence is 11 residues long. The CDR3 DNA reads as TGCAGCATGAGGACTAGCGGGTTCCTGTACTTC. Its translation: CSMRTSGFLYF.

The genes are TRBV29-1 and TRBJ1-1; D is unresolved. Germline CDR1 reads SQVTM; CDR2 reads ANQGSEA. CDR3 length equals 10 residues. V was cut by 4 bases and J by 4 bases, with 4 bases left in between. The CDR3 reads CSVASTEAFF. CDR3 bases: TGCAGCGTTGCGTCCACTGAAGCTTTCTTT.

V and J are TRBV7-2 and TRBJ2-1; 10 nucleotides match TRBD2. J gave up 9 bases and V 4 bases, and 9 bases lay outside the gene matches. The CDR3 covers 15 residues. Germline loops: CDR1 SGHTA, CDR2 FQGNSA. CDR3 sequence reads: CASSSLAGETGEQFF. For the CDR3, the DNA is TGTGCCAGCAGCTCCCTAGCGGGAGAAACGGGTGAGCAGTTCTTC.

The CDR3 nucleotides read TGTGCCAGCAGCTTAAAGGGGGCCTACGAGCAGTACTTC. This codes for CASSLKGAYEQYF. The chain combines TRBV7-3 with TRBJ2-7, with a weak D call TRBD1 (6 bases). V lost 1 base to trimming and J lost 2 bases, with 6 bases between them. CDR3 size: 13 residues. Looked up from germline, CDR1 is SGHTA and CDR2 is FQGTGA.

The V and J genes are TRBV15 and TRBJ2-5; tentatively, D is TRBD1 or TRBD2 (5 bases each). Trimming shortened V by 3 bases and J by 5 bases, and 13 bases separated the two germline ends. This CDR3 is built from 14 residues. The germline V gene encodes CDR1 LNHNV and CDR2 YYDKDF (reference sequence). In nucleotides, the CDR3 is TGTGCCACCAGCAGGGACGGGACCTTGGAGACCCAGTACTTC. It yields the protein CATSRDGTLETQYF.

The V gene is TRBV24-1, the J gene TRBJ2-4; TRBD2 is a possible D gene (6 bases). Deletions cut 6 bases from V and 9 bases from J, with 11 bases between. The CDR3 contains 12 residues. The germline V gene has CDR1 KGHDR and CDR2 SFDVKD. Written as DNA, the CDR3 is TGTGCCACCAGTACGACTAGTGGCATTCAGTACTTC. Amino acids: CATSTTSGIQYF.

The rearrangement links TRBV6-2 or TRBV6-3 to TRBJ2-1, with 14 nucleotides matching TRBD2. This CDR3 is built from 16 residues. Germline lookup yields CDR1 MNHEY and CDR2 SVGEGT. Unmatched junction bases numbered 8, after V lost 6 bases and J lost 7 bases. The CDR3 DNA is TGTGCCAGCAGCCTTCCCGGGACTAGCGGGAGAAATGAGCAGTTCTTC. The encoded protein is CASSLPGTSGRNEQFF.

The V gene is TRBV18, the J gene TRBJ1-1, with D tentatively TRBD1 (6 bases). The CDR3 runs 13 residues. The V gene lost 3 bases and the J gene lost 7 bases, with 12 bases spanning the gap. Germline CDR1 and CDR2: KGHSH and LQKENI. Here the CDR3 DNA reads TGTGCCAGCTCACCGACCCAGGGGATTGAAGCTTTCTTT. As protein: CASSPTQGIEAFF.

The V gene is TRBV9, the J gene TRBJ2-5, with D hard to call. CDR3 length: 14 amino acids. V was trimmed by 0 bases and J by 5 bases, leaving 11 bases between them. Germline V gene sequence: CDR1 SGDLS, CDR2 YYNGEE. The CDR3 protein is CASSVGVGAETQYF. The CDR3, as DNA: TGTGCCAGCAGCGTAGGGGTGGGTGCGGAGACCCAGTACTTC.

The V and J genes are TRBV5-1 and TRBJ2-5; D is uncertain. This CDR3 has 15 amino acids. Germline assignment: CDR1 SGHRS and CDR2 YFSETQ. The V gene lost 3 bases and the J gene lost 4 bases, with 16 bases spanning the gap. Here the CDR3 reads CASSYHRTLPETQYF. The CDR3 coding sequence is TGCGCCAGCAGCTACCACCGGACCCTCCCAGAGACCCAGTACTTC.

V is TRBV3-1 (or the pseudogene TRBV3-2) and J is TRBJ2-2; D perhaps matches TRBD2 (5 bases). V was clipped by 8 bases and J by 5 bases, with 12 bases between them. Germline CDR1 LGHDT, CDR2 YNNKEL (reference sequence). The CDR3 consists of 13 residues. The CDR3 bases are TGTGCCAGCGAGAGGGCCCGGACCGGGGAGCTGTTTTTT. It codes for CASERARTGELFF.

This clone was seen more than once but under ten times. The CDR3 protein is CSVNPLAEAFF. The CDR3, as DNA: TGCAGCGTTAATCCCCTGGCTGAAGCTTTCTTT. V is TRBV29-1 and J is TRBJ1-1; D is uncertain. This CDR3 region has 11 residues. Germline CDR1 reads SQVTM; CDR2 reads ANQGSEA. V dropped 5 bases and J dropped 6 bases, with 10 bases sitting between them.

CDR3 sequence (DNA): TGTGCCAGCTCACCCTCGGACAGAGTTAACTATGGCTACACCTTC. Residues: CASSPSDRVNYGYTF. V is TRBV18 and J is TRBJ1-2; tentatively, D is TRBD1 (6 bases). The germline V gene has CDR1 KGHSH and CDR2 LQKENI. V was pared by 3 bases and J by 1 base, with 12 bases between. The CDR3 is 15 amino acids.

V and J are TRBV28 and TRBJ1-2; the D gene is possibly TRBD1 (6 bases). Trimming removed 5 bases from V and 4 bases from J, with 11 bases in between. This CDR3 comprises 13 residues. Germline V lookup: CDR1 MDHEN, CDR2 SYDVKM. The CDR3 loop is CASSQGGIYGYTF. In nucleotides, the CDR3 is TGTGCCAGCAGTCAAGGGGGGATCTATGGCTACACCTTC.

The chain has TRBV5-1 and TRBJ2-7; D may correspond to TRBD1 or TRBD2 (5 bases each). This CDR3 has 15 residues. Trimming removed 3 bases from V and 0 bases from J, with 13 bases in between. Germline V lookup: CDR1 SGHRS, CDR2 YFSETQ. The CDR3 reads CASSSLWGSSYEQYF. The CDR3 nucleotides are TGCGCCAGCAGCTCCCTCTGGGGGAGCTCCTACGAGCAGTACTTC.

A few counts support this clone. The rearrangement links TRBV9 to TRBJ2-3; unclear D gene. V was clipped by 0 bases and J by 4 bases, with 12 bases between them. This CDR3 contains 15 residues. The germline gives CDR1 SGDLS, CDR2 YYNGEE. The CDR3 DNA reads TGTGCCAGCAGCGTAGAAGGGCAAAGGTCAGATACGCAGTATTTT. It specifies CASSVEGQRSDTQYF.

This rearrangement joins TRBV20-1 to TRBJ1-2, with 8 bases lining up with TRBD1. Germline CDR1 is DFQATT and CDR2 is SNEGSKA (reference sequence). This CDR3 contains 15 residues. V shed 3 bases, J shed 8 bases, and the junction held 14 bases outside the gene matches. The CDR3, as DNA: TGCAGTGCTAGTGACTCTGGACAGGGATTAGGGGGCTACACCTTC. This sequence encodes CSASDSGQGLGGYTF.

The chain has TRBV7-8 and TRBJ1-2; D is unresolved. The CDR3 totals 15 residues. V lost 1 base and J lost 8, with 17 bases in between. The germline V gene encodes CDR1 SGHVS and CDR2 FQNEAQ. The CDR3 nucleotides are TGTGCCAGCAGCTTAGGCCGTTCTTACCTGGGAGGCTACACCTTC. Protein product: CASSLGRSYLGGYTF. The full variable domain, in which reference TRBV7-8 and TRBJ1-2 provide the parts outside the CDR3, is GAGVSQSPRYKVAKRGQDVALRCDPISGHVSLFWYQQALGQGPEFLTYFQNEAQLDKSGLPSDRFFAERPEGSVSTLKIQRTQQEDSAVYLCASSLGRSYLGGYTFGSGTRLTVV.

The V and J genes are TRBV13 and TRBJ2-1; 9 bases map to TRBD2. V was clipped by 5 bases and J by 4 bases; unmatched bases: 12. The CDR3 is 17 amino acids. The V gene's germline CDR1 is PRHDT and CDR2 FYEKMQ (reference sequence). In DNA form, the CDR3 reads TGTGCCAGCAGCCCCCGTAGCGGGGGCCTCCTATACAATGAGCAGTTCTTC. Translated, it gives CASSPRSGGLLYNEQFF.